Following are 4 T cell receptor beta chains from one sample sequenced in a study of molecular identifiers for immune sequencing clone quantification. Each CDR3 protein gets one entry after TCRdb re-called the PCR reads with MiXCR. Among tens of thousands of distinct CDR3 sequences listed, about a third were seen once. The sequenced material came from naive CD8+ T cells from blood, with Jurkat cell RNA spiked in. Stated subset: FACS-sorted CD8+CD4-CCR7+CD45RA+ naive T cells. These receptors all come from a human donor in good health. Some libraries in this study had Jurkat cell RNA spiked in.

As for this clonotype: One base away lies a much larger clone, so this may be a sequencing read error. J is TRBJ2-6 and V is TRBV29-1, with D possibly being TRBD1 (5 bases). Germline V lookup: CDR1 SQVTM, CDR2 ANQGSEA. The CDR3 is made up of 11 amino acids. Written as DNA, the CDR3 is TGCAGCGTTCAAGGGGCCAACATCCTGACTTTC. The encoded protein is CSVQGANILTF.

The chain combines TRBV7-9 with TRBJ2-5; D is unresolved. The CDR3 extends over 15 amino acids. Germline lookup yields CDR1 SEHNR and CDR2 FQNEAQ (reference sequence). V was shortened by 4 bases and J by 8 bases, with 20 bases between the two germline ends. CDR3 DNA sequence: TGTGCCAGCAGCTCCCCAGGCCCCTCCGTCGAAACCCAGTACTTC. Translation: CASSSPGPSVETQYF.

This clonotype was detected only a few times. The chain carries TRBV25-1 and TRBJ2-7; D is unclear. This CDR3 is 15 amino acids long. Per germline, CDR1 MGHDK and CDR2 SYGVNS. The V and J ends lost 0 bases and 0 bases respectively, with 9 bases between them. The CDR3 DNA sequence: TGTGCCAGCAGTGAATATGGGGAATTCTCCTACGAGCAGTACTTC. It translates to CASSEYGEFSYEQYF.

Concerning this clonotype: This may arise from a read error, as a much more abundant clone is one base away. The chain recombines TRBV7-8 with TRBJ2-3; the D call may be TRBD1 or TRBD2 (5 bases each). The V and J ends lost 0 bases and 4 bases respectively, with 8 bases between them. Germline CDR1 SGHVS, CDR2 FQNEAQ. CDR3 size: 14 residues. The CDR3 region has the DNA TGTGCCAGCAGCTTAGCCAGGGACGCAGATACGCAGTATTTT. Translating gives CASSLARDADTQYF.